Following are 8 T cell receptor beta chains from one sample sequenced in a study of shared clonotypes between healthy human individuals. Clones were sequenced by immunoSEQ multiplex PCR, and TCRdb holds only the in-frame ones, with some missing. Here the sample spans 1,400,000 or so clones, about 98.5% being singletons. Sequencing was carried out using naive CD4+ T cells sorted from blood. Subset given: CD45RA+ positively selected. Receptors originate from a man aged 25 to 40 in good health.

This chain's CDR3 is CAIQGVTEQYF. The CDR3 DNA reads as TGTGCCATACAGGGGGTGACCGAGCAGTACTTC. The chain joins TRBV25-1 to TRBJ2-7; TRBD1 aligns across 8 bases. J lost 6 bases, V lost 10 bases, and 5 bases had no gene match. The V gene's germline CDR1 is MGHDK and CDR2 SYGVNS. CDR3 size: 11 residues.

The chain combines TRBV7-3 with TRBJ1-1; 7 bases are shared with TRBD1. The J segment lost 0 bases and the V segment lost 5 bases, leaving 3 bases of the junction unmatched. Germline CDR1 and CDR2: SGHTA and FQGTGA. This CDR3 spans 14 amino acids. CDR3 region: CASSLQGLNTEAFF. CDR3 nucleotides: TGTGCCAGCAGCCTACAGGGGTTGAACACTGAAGCTTTCTTT.

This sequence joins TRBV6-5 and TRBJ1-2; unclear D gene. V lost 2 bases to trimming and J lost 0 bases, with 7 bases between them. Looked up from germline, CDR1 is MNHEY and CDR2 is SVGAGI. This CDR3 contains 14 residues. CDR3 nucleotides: TGTGCCAGCAGTTACGGCGGAGCTAACTATGGCTACACCTTC. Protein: CASSYGGANYGYTF.

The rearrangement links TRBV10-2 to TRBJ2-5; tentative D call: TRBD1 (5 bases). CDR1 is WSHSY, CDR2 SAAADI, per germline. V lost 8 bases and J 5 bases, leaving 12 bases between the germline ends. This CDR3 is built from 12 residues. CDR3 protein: CASGALGETQYF. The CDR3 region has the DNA TGCGCCAGCGGGGCTTTGGGGGAGACCCAGTACTTC.

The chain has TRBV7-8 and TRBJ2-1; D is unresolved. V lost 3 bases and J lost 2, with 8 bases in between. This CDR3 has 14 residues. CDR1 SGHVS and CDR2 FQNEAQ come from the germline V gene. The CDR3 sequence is CASSFSETYNEQFF. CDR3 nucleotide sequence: TGTGCCAGCAGCTTTAGTGAGACCTACAATGAGCAGTTCTTC.

The CDR3 region is CATSGQGAGTYNEQFF. In nucleotides, the CDR3 is TGTGCCACCAGCGGACAGGGGGCCGGCACCTACAATGAGCAGTTCTTC. The V gene is TRBV15, the J gene TRBJ2-1; 11 bases fit TRBD1. This CDR3 comprises 16 residues. Germline lookup yields CDR1 LNHNV and CDR2 YYDKDF (reference sequence). V was clipped by 5 bases and J by 2 bases; unmatched bases: 5.

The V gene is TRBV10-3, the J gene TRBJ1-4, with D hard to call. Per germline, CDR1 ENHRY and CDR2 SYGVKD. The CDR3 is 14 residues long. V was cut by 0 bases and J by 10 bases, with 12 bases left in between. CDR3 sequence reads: CAISESGFSPKLFF. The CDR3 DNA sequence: TGTGCCATCAGTGAGTCGGGCTTCTCCCCAAAACTGTTTTTT.

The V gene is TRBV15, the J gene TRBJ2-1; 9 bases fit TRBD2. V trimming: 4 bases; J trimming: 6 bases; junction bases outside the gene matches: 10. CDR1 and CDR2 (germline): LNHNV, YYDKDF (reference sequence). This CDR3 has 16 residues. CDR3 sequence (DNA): TGTGCCACCAGCACTCCTTTAGCGGGAGCCCCCAATGAGCAGTTCTTC. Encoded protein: CATSTPLAGAPNEQFF.